This T cell receptor (beta chain) appears in the sequencing data of a study of T cells after posttransplantation cyclophosphamide. The data were produced by immunoSEQ multiplex PCR, yet TCRdb's version contains in-frame clones alone and is incomplete. Counted here are more than 5,500 clones, 81% occurring once; the ten biggest clones make up 20% to 25%. Busulfan-fludarabine conditioning, marrow transplant, and cyclophosphamide on days +3 and +4 were administered. Study-wide points: Tissue-infiltrating T cells from skin or gut overlapped little with blood T cells.

The CDR3 extends over 17 amino acids. V gave up 3 bases and J gave up 4 bases; unmatched junction bases: 6. In germline, CDR1 is SGHRS, CDR2 YFSETQ. About this clone itself: Its antigen is unknown.

This clonotype originated in a female patient aged 50-59 years who received an allogeneic stem cell transplant from a related donor, was CMV-positive, and had no GVHD. The T cells may partly be graft donor cells. Sample: PBMCs, taken after allogeneic stem cell transplant with posttransplant cyclophosphamide. The chain is built from TRBV5-1 and TRBJ2-3; 15 bases are a match to TRBD2. Here the CDR3 reads CASSSRTSGGAPDTQYF. The CDR3 DNA follows: TGCGCCAGCAGCTCCCGGACTAGCGGGGGGGCCCCAGATACGCAGTATTTT.